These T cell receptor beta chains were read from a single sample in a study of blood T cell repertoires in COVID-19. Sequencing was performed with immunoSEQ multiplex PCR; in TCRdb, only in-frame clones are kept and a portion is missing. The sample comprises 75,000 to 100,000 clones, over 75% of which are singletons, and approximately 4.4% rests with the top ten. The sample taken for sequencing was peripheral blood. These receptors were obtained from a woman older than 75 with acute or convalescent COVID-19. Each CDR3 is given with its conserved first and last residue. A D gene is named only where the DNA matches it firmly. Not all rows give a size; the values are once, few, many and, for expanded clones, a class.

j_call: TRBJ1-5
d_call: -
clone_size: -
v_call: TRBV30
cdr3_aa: CAWSGGGTQPQHF
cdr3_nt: TGTGCCTGGAGTGGAGGAGGGACCCAGCCCCAGCATTTT

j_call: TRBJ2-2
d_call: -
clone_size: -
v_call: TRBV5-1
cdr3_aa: CASNPGSTTGELFF
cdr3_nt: TGCGCCAGCAACCCAGGGTCGACCACCGGGGAGCTGTTTTTT

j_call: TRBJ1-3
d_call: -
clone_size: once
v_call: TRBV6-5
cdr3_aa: CASSPYQGTGNTIYF
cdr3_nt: TGTGCCAGCAGCCCCTACCAGGGTACTGGAAACACCATATATTTT

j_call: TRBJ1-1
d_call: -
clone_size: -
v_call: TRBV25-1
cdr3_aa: CASSELTLNRRAFF
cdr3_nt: TGTGCCAGCAGTGAATTGACTCTCAACCGTCGGGCTTTCTTT

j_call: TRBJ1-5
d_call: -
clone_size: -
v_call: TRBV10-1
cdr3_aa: CASSLRQVNQPQHF
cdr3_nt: TGCGCCAGCAGCCTTCGACAGGTTAATCAGCCCCAGCATTTT

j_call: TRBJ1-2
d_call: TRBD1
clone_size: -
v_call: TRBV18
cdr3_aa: CASSAGGQGAFGYTF
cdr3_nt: TGTGCCAGCTCAGCAGGCGGACAGGGTGCCTTTGGCTACACCTTC

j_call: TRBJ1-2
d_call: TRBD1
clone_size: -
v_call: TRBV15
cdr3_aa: CATSREGQANYGYTF
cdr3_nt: TGTGCCACCAGCAGAGAAGGACAGGCTAACTATGGCTACACCTTC

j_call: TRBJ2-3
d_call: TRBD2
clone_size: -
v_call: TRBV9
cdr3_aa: CASSVDRGLSYDTQYF
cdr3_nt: TGTGCCAGCAGCGTAGACCGGGGACTAAGTTATGATACGCAGTATTTT

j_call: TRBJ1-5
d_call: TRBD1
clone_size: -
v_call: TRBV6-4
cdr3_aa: CASSDSAPGTGKCHPYQPQHF
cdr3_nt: TGTGCCAGCAGTGACTCGGCCCCCGGGACAGGGAAGTGCCACCCATATCAGCCCCAGCATTTT

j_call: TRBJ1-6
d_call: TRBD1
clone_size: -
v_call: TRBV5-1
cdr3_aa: CASSLADRDNSPLHF
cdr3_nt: TGCGCCAGCAGCTTGGCGGACAGGGATAATTCACCCCTCCACTTT

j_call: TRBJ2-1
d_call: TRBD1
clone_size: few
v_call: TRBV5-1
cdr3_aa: CASSLAGQGNEQFF
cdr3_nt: TGCGCCAGCAGCTTGGCGGGACAGGGCAATGAGCAGTTCTTC

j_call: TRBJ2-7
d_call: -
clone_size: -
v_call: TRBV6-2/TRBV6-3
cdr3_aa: CASSSNRRRGLTYEQYF
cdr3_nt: TGTGCCAGCAGTTCAAATCGGCGTAGGGGCTTGACCTACGAGCAGTACTTC

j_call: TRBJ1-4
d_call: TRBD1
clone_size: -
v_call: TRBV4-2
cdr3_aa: CASSQVAGQGNEKLFF
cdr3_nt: TGTGCCAGCAGCCAAGTCGCCGGACAGGGTAACGAAAAACTGTTTTTT

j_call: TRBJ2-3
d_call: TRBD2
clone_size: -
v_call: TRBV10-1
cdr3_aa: CASSASSGSTDTQYF
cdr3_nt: TGCGCCAGCAGTGCATCTAGCGGGAGCACAGATACGCAGTATTTT

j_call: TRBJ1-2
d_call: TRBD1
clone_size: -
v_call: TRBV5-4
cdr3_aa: CASSLVGTGIYGYTF
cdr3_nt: TGTGCCAGCAGCTTGGTCGGGACAGGGATCTATGGCTACACCTTC

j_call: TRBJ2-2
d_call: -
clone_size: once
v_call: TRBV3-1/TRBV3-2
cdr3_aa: CASSTTFFGDQGGELFF
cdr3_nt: TGTGCCAGCAGTACTACCTTCTTCGGGGATCAAGGCGGGGAGCTGTTTTTT

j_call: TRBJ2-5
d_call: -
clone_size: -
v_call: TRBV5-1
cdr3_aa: CASSPRVGTNGQETQYF
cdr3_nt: TGCGCCAGCAGCCCCCGGGTGGGGACAAATGGGCAAGAGACCCAGTACTTC

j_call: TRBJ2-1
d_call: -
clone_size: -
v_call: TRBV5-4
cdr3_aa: CASSLGLVSYNEQFF
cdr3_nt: TGTGCCAGCAGCTTGGGACTAGTCTCCTACAATGAGCAGTTCTTC

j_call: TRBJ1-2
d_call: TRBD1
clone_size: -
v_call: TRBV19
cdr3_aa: CASSTGQGVTNYGYTF
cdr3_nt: TGTGCCAGTAGCACGGGACAGGGAGTTACTAACTATGGCTACACCTTC

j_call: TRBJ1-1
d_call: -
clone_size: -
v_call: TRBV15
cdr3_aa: CATSRNRDMNTEAFF
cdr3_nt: TGTGCCACCAGCAGGAACAGGGATATGAACACTGAAGCTTTCTTT

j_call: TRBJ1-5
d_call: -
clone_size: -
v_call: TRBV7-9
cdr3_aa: CASSFPGQNQPQHF
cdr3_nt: TGTGCCAGCAGCTTCCCGGGACAAAATCAGCCCCAGCATTTT

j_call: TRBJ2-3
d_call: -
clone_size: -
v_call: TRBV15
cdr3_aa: CATSPPRSTDTQYF
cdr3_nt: TGTGCCACCAGCCCTCCTCGTAGCACAGATACGCAGTATTTT

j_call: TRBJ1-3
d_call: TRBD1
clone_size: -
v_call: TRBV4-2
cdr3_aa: CASSQDSGTGFSGNTIYF
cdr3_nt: TGTGCCAGCAGCCAAGATTCTGGGACAGGGTTCTCTGGAAACACCATATATTTT

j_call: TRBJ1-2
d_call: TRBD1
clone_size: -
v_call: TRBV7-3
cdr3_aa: CASSPGTGASNYGYTF
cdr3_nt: TGTGCCAGCAGCCCTGGGACAGGGGCCTCTAACTATGGCTACACCTTC

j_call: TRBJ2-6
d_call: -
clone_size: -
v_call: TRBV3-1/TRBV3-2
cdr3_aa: CASSPRQASGANVLTF
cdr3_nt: TGTGCCAGCAGCCCTCGACAAGCCTCTGGGGCCAACGTCCTGACTTTC

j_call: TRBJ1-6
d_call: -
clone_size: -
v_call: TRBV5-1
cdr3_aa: CASSLDVAGPSYNSPLHF
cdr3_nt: TGCGCCAGCAGCTTGGACGTCGCAGGTCCCTCCTATAATTCACCCCTCCACTTT

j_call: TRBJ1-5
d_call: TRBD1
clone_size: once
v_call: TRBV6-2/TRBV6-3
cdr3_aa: CASSPPRQGAGNQPQHF
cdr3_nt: TGTGCCAGCAGCCCCCCTAGGCAGGGGGCTGGCAATCAGCCCCAGCATTTT

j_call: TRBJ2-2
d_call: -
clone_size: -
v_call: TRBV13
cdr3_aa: CASSPRVTPGELFF
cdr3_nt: TGTGCCAGCAGCCCTCGGGTCACCCCCGGGGAGCTGTTTTTT

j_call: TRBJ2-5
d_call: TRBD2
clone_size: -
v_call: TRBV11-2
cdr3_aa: CASSTLSGGTQETQYF
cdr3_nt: TGTGCCAGCAGCACACTTAGCGGGGGAACCCAAGAGACCCAGTACTTC

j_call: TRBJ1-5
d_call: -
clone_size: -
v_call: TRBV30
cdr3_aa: CAWSARGRGGNQPQHF
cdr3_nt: TGTGCCTGGAGTGCCCGTGGTCGGGGGGGCAATCAGCCCCAGCATTTT

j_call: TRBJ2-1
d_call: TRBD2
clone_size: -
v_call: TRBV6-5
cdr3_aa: CASSRLAAKEGQFF
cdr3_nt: TGTGCCAGCAGTAGACTAGCGGCTAAGGAGGGGCAGTTCTTC

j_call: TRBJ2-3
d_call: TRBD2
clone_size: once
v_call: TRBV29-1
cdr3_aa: CSVPRAGGTDTQYF
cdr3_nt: TGCAGCGTTCCTCGAGCGGGGGGCACAGATACGCAGTATTTT

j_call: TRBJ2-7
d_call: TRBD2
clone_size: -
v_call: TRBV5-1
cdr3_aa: CASNAGASGPYEQYF
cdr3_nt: TGCGCCAGCAACGCCGGGGCTAGCGGACCCTACGAGCAGTACTTC

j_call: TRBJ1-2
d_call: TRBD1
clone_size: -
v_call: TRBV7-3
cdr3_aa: CASSATGRGDYTF
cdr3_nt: TGTGCCAGCAGCGCGACAGGGCGGGGGGACTACACCTTC

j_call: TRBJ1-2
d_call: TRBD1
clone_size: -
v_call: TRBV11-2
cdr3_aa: CASSLGQGNYGYTF
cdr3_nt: TGTGCCAGCAGCTTGGGACAGGGAAACTATGGCTACACCTTC

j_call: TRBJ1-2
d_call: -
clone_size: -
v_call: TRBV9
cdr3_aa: CASSASTGPYGYTF
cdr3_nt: TGTGCCAGCAGCGCTTCTACAGGGCCCTATGGCTACACCTTC

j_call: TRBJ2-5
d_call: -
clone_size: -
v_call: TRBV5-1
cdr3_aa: CASSLVVQETQYF
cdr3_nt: TGCGCCAGCAGCTTGGTTGTACAGGAGACCCAGTACTTC